Below, 31 T cell receptor beta chains from the same sample are listed, as sequenced in a study of blood T cell repertoires in COVID-19. Sequencing was performed with immunoSEQ multiplex PCR; in TCRdb, only in-frame clones are kept and a portion is missing. This sample carries 200,000 to 300,000 clones, roughly 80% of them seen once, and the ten largest clones take 5% to 7%. Sequenced: peripheral blood. Receptors were obtained from a woman aged 55-75 years with active or convalescent COVID-19.

J is TRBJ1-2 and V is TRBV19, with 8 bases fitting TRBD1. V shed 4 bases and J 3 bases; nucleotides not matched to a gene: 7. The V gene's germline CDR1 is LNHDA and CDR2 SQIVND (reference sequence). The length of the CDR3 is 15 residues. The CDR3 region has the DNA TGTGCCAGTAGTACGGGACAGGCATACCACTATGGCTACACCTTC. Translating it yields CASSTGQAYHYGYTF.

This clone showed up just once. J is TRBJ1-6 and V is TRBV3-1 (or the pseudogene TRBV3-2); D call uncertain. Germline V lookup: CDR1 LGHDT, CDR2 YNNKEL (reference sequence). The CDR3 contains 17 residues. The V and J ends lost 4 bases and 0 bases respectively, with 13 bases between them. CDR3 amino acids: CASSRERTSSYNSPLHF. The CDR3 DNA sequence: TGTGCCAGCAGCCGCGAACGTACGAGCTCCTATAATTCACCCCTCCACTTT.

A few counts support this clone. This chain uses TRBV2 with TRBJ2-7; TRBD2 aligns across 14 bases. After removal of 4 bases from V and 7 bases from J, the junction contained 6 bases not matched to a gene. The CDR3 contains 15 residues. CDR1 and CDR2 from the germline V gene are SNHLY and FYNNEI. As DNA, the CDR3 is TGTGCCAGCAGTGGGAGGACTAGCGGGAGGAATGAGCAGTACTTC. It encodes CASSGRTSGRNEQYF.

In its sample, this clone was seen a few times. The chain has TRBV6-5 and TRBJ2-2, with D possibly matching TRBD1 (6 bases). The V gene's germline CDR1 is MNHEY and CDR2 SVGAGI. The CDR3 totals 13 residues. The V end was cut by 10 bases, the J end by 5 bases, with 14 bases between. DNA of the CDR3: TGTGCCACCGAGGGGACACAGACCGGGGAGCTGTTTTTT. This gives the protein CATEGTQTGELFF.

The chain employs TRBV19 and TRBJ2-1; D is perhaps TRBD2 (7 bases). Per germline, CDR1 LNHDA and CDR2 SQIVND (reference sequence). V was cut by 5 bases and J by 4 bases, with 15 bases left in between. The CDR3 consists of 15 residues. Here the CDR3 reads CASSRGGGRYNEQFF. The CDR3, as DNA: TGTGCCAGTAGTCGAGGCGGGGGCAGATACAATGAGCAGTTCTTC.

The V call is TRBV4-2, the J call TRBJ2-1, with D unresolved. The germline V gene has CDR1 LGHNA and CDR2 YNFKEQ. Trimming pared 0 bases from V and 5 bases from J, leaving 14 bases between. This CDR3 region has 16 residues. CDR3 DNA sequence: TGTGCCAGCAGCCAAGAAGATTTCGGCAGGCACAATGAGCAGTTCTTC. Protein product: CASSQEDFGRHNEQFF.

The rearrangement joins TRBV7-3 to TRBJ2-3; 10 bases fit TRBD2. Germline assignment: CDR1 SGHTA and CDR2 FQGTGA. Trimming cost V 4 bases and J 3 bases; bases outside gene matches: 7. The CDR3 extends over 16 amino acids. The CDR3 sequence: CASSSYASGSTDTQYF. The CDR3 nucleotides are TGTGCCAGCAGCTCCTACGCTAGCGGGAGTACAGATACGCAGTATTTT.

This chain links TRBV5-6 with TRBJ1-1; possibly TRBD1 for D (5 bases). Germline assignment: CDR1 SGHDT and CDR2 YYEEEE. V was trimmed by 6 bases and J by 3 bases, leaving 15 bases between them. This CDR3 spans 14 amino acids. DNA of the CDR3: TGTGCCAGCACCCCCCTTACAGGCGACACTGAAGCTTTCTTT. Protein sequence: CASTPLTGDTEAFF.

This sequence joins TRBV2 and TRBJ1-1; TRBD1 aligns across 8 bases. Germline V gene data show CDR1 as SNHLY and CDR2 as FYNNEI. CDR3 length: 13 residues. V gave up 4 bases and J gave up 3 bases; unmatched junction bases: 1. The CDR3 DNA sequence: TGTGCCAGCAGTGCGGACAGGGACACTGAAGCTTTCTTT. This sequence encodes CASSADRDTEAFF. Variable domain in full (rest from reference TRBV2 and TRBJ1-1): EPEVTQTPSHQVTQMGQEVILRCVPISNHLYFYWYRQILGQKVEFLVSFYNNEISEKSEIFDDQFSVERPDGSNFTLKIRSTKLEDSAMYFCASSADRDTEAFFGQGTRLTVV.

The chain recombines TRBV3-1 (or the pseudogene TRBV3-2) with TRBJ1-1; D might be TRBD1 (6 bases). This CDR3 contains 16 residues. In germline, CDR1 is LGHDT, CDR2 YNNKEL (reference sequence). V gave up 5 bases and J gave up 2 bases, with 18 bases separating them. The CDR3 region is CASSLLPSGTNTEAFF. CDR3 bases: TGTGCCAGCAGCTTATTGCCCTCCGGGACAAACACTGAAGCTTTCTTT.

The chain links TRBV9 to TRBJ2-3, with D perhaps matching TRBD2 (5 bases). V dropped 3 bases and J dropped 2 bases, with 16 bases sitting between them. The V gene's germline CDR1 is SGDLS and CDR2 YYNGEE. There are 16 residues in the CDR3. CDR3: CASSEETSFVTDTQYF. The CDR3, as DNA: TGTGCCAGCAGCGAAGAAACTAGTTTCGTCACAGATACGCAGTATTTT.

The J gene is TRBJ2-6, the V gene TRBV19; D is unclear. Per germline, CDR1 LNHDA and CDR2 SQIVND (reference sequence). This CDR3 has 17 amino acids. V dropped 3 bases and J dropped 0 bases, with 12 bases sitting between them. The CDR3 reads CASSILGPISGANVLTF. In DNA form, the CDR3 reads TGTGCCAGTAGTATCTTGGGCCCAATCTCTGGGGCCAACGTCCTGACTTTC.

CDR3 coding DNA: TGCGCCAGCTCCCAACAGGGCAACTATGGCTACACCTTC. It yields the protein CASSQQGNYGYTF. The chain carries TRBV5-1 and TRBJ1-2; weak D call: TRBD1 (6 bases). Between the trimmed V and J ends, which lost 7 bases and 2 bases, there was a span of 12 bases. Germline CDR1 reads SGHRS; CDR2 reads YFSETQ. CDR3 length: 13 residues.

This sequence joins TRBV6-4 and TRBJ2-2, with D perhaps matching TRBD2 (5 bases). CDR3 length equals 14 residues. In germline, CDR1 is MRHNA, CDR2 SNTAGT. Trimming cost V 4 bases and J 4 bases, with 10 bases left between them. This CDR3 reads CASSVEGPTGELFF. CDR3 bases: TGTGCCAGCAGTGTAGAGGGTCCCACCGGGGAGCTGTTTTTT.

In this sample, this clone turned up many times. Here the CDR3 DNA reads TGTGCCAGCAGTTTTGGGGGACAGGGGGCGTCCGGGGAGCTGTTTTTT. As protein: CASSFGGQGASGELFF. The chain has TRBV27 and TRBJ2-2; 12 nucleotides align to TRBD1. Germline lookup yields CDR1 MNHEY and CDR2 SMNVEV (reference sequence). CDR3 length: 16 residues. The J segment lost 6 bases and the V segment lost 3 bases, leaving 5 bases of the junction unmatched.

DNA for the CDR3: TGTGCCAGCAGTTATCGACTAGACTACTCCTACGAGCAGTACTTC. This translates into CASSYRLDYSYEQYF. This chain uses TRBV27 with TRBJ2-7; a weak D match, TRBD2 (6 bases). Germline V CDR1 and CDR2: MNHEY, SMNVEV (reference sequence). With 4 bases removed from V and 0 bases from J, the gap between germline ends came to 13 bases. The CDR3 consists of 15 residues.

The genes are TRBV2 and TRBJ2-1; D call uncertain. V was clipped by 6 bases and J by 4 bases, with 16 bases between them. The germline V gene has CDR1 SNHLY and CDR2 FYNNEI. The CDR3 contains 15 residues. The CDR3 DNA reads TGTGCCAGCAGCAGAAGTTCCAGCGTTTACAATGAGCAGTTCTTC. Translating gives CASSRSSSVYNEQFF.

For the CDR3, the DNA is TGCGCCAGCAGCTCCGGACAGGGGTCCTACGAGCAGTACTTC. Encoded protein: CASSSGQGSYEQYF. V usage is TRBV5-1 and J usage is TRBJ2-7; 9 bases are a match to TRBD1. The CDR3 length is 14 residues. J lost 1 base, V lost 3 bases, and 2 bases had no gene match. Germline CDR1 and CDR2: SGHRS and YFSETQ.

The chain uses TRBV30 and TRBJ2-7; TRBD1 matches 8 bases. The CDR3 has 13 residues. Trimming removed 4 bases from V and 5 bases from J; junction bases left unmatched: 7. The germline V gene encodes CDR1 GTSNPN and CDR2 SVGIG (reference sequence). The CDR3 loop reads CAWTRTGSDEQYF. CDR3 DNA: TGTGCCTGGACTCGGACAGGGAGCGACGAGCAGTACTTC.

The CDR3: CASSYQGKELFF. The CDR3 DNA is TGTGCCAGCAGTTATCAGGGTAAAGAACTGTTTTTT. The chain joins TRBV6-5 to TRBJ1-4; D is perhaps TRBD1 (5 bases). Germline assignment: CDR1 MNHEY and CDR2 SVGAGI. V was shortened by 3 bases and J by 12 bases, with 11 bases between the two germline ends. CDR3 length equals 12 residues.

This clone was seen just once. This sequence joins TRBV30 and TRBJ1-1, with D unclear. The ends were cut back, 3 bases at V and 6 bases at J, with 17 bases in the middle. This CDR3 region has 14 residues. CDR1 GTSNPN and CDR2 SVGIG come from the germline V gene (reference sequence). CDR3: CAWSLHYTDSEAFF. CDR3 nucleotides: TGTGCCTGGAGCCTTCATTACACGGACTCTGAAGCTTTCTTT.

This chain connects TRBV5-4 to TRBJ2-7; D is undetermined. Germline V gives CDR1 SGHNT, CDR2 YYREEE (reference sequence). Trimming pared 2 bases from V and 2 bases from J, leaving 8 bases between. There are 13 residues in the CDR3. DNA of the CDR3: TGTGCCAGCAGCTTCCCCGGAGCCTACGAGCAGTACTTC. This gives the protein CASSFPGAYEQYF.

This chain connects TRBV5-5 to TRBJ1-1; possible D gene TRBD1, 5 bases. V was trimmed by 3 bases and J by 3 bases, leaving 12 bases between them. Per the germline V gene, CDR1 is SGHKS and CDR2 is YYEKEE (reference sequence). The CDR3 is made up of 14 amino acids. CDR3 region: CASSWSGGDTEAFF. The DNA for the CDR3 is TGTGCCAGCAGCTGGAGTGGGGGGGACACTGAAGCTTTCTTT.

This sequence joins TRBV28 and TRBJ2-1, with D possibly being TRBD2 (5 bases). CDR3 length: 14 amino acids. The germline V gene encodes CDR1 MDHEN and CDR2 SYDVKM. V gave up 6 bases and J gave up 7 bases, with 16 bases separating them. DNA for the CDR3: TGTGCCAGCAGCGAACTGGGGAGTAGAAATGAGCAGTTCTTC. It codes for CASSELGSRNEQFF.

This clone was counted a single time. V and J are TRBV5-4 and TRBJ1-6; 9 bases are a match to TRBD1. The germline gives CDR1 SGHNT, CDR2 YYREEE (reference sequence). V lost 2 bases to trimming and J lost 9 bases; unmatched junction nucleotides: 6. This CDR3 has 15 residues. The CDR3 sequence is CASSFDRGFSSPLHF. The CDR3 DNA is TGTGCCAGCAGCTTCGACAGGGGGTTCAGTTCACCCCTCCACTTT.

V and J are TRBV7-2 and TRBJ2-3; TRBD2 is a possible D gene (5 bases). Germline lookup yields CDR1 SGHTA and CDR2 FQGNSA. The germline V and J ends were trimmed by 4 bases and 0 bases, with 14 bases remaining between them. The CDR3 loop spans 16 amino acids. For the CDR3, the DNA is TGTGCCAGCAGCTCCCTAGGACTTGTAAGCACAGATACGCAGTATTTT. Protein sequence: CASSSLGLVSTDTQYF.

The rearrangement joins TRBV2 to TRBJ2-6; tentative D call: TRBD2 (5 bases). The CDR3 has 15 residues. The V end was cut by 7 bases, the J end by 0 bases, with 10 bases between. Per germline, CDR1 SNHLY and CDR2 FYNNEI. The CDR3 DNA follows: TGTGCCAGCACACGGGGAGTCTCTGGGGCCAACGTCCTGACTTTC. Translated: CASTRGVSGANVLTF. Full variable domain (remainder filled in from reference TRBV2 and TRBJ2-6): EPEVTQTPSHQVTQMGQEVILRCVPISNHLYFYWYRQILGQKVEFLVSFYNNEISEKSEIFDDQFSVERPDGSNFTLKIRSTKLEDSAMYFCASTRGVSGANVLTFGAGSRLTVL.

This sequence joins TRBV3-1 (or the pseudogene TRBV3-2) and TRBJ2-7, with D perhaps TRBD1 (6 bases). The germline V and J ends were trimmed by 1 base and 2 bases, with 24 bases remaining between them. This CDR3 is 19 amino acids long. Germline assignment: CDR1 LGHDT and CDR2 YNNKEL (reference sequence). In DNA, the CDR3 is TGTGCCAGCAGCCAAGGCTCGGGACACGGCTACCCAACACCCTACGAGCAGTACGTC. Translation: CASSQGSGHGYPTPYEQYV.

The CDR3 nucleotides are TGTGCCAGCAGCCAAGATAACGCGGTTACGACCCAGTACTTC. Amino acids: CASSQDNAVTTQYF. The J gene is TRBJ2-5, the V gene TRBV3-1 (or the pseudogene TRBV3-2), with D hard to call. Trimming left V 0 bases short and J 7 bases short, with 12 bases between. This CDR3 contains 14 residues. Germline lookup yields CDR1 LGHDT and CDR2 YNNKEL (reference sequence).

The chain joins TRBV2 to TRBJ1-5; 8 nucleotides match TRBD1. The CDR3 sequence is 14 residues long. CDR1 and CDR2 (germline): SNHLY, FYNNEI. The ends lost 11 bases at V and 4 bases at J; junction bases unmatched: 10. CDR3 DNA: TGTGCCGGGGGGAGTCAGGGGGCAAATCAGCCCCAGCATTTT. It is translated as CAGGSQGANQPQHF.

CDR3 sequence reads: CASRTLAGGNEQFF. For the CDR3, the DNA is TGTGCCAGCAGGACACTAGCGGGAGGCAATGAGCAGTTCTTC. The chain uses TRBV6-5 and TRBJ2-1; TRBD2 agrees at 12 bases. Germline V gene data show CDR1 as MNHEY and CDR2 as SVGAGI. This CDR3 has 14 amino acids. Trimming cost V 6 bases and J 6 bases; bases outside gene matches: 3.